Below, 31 T cell receptor beta chains from the same sample are listed, as sequenced in a study of T cells in women clearing cervical HPV infection (dated by TCRdb to the late 2010s). The library was built by means of the immunoSEQ multiplex PCR assay. TCRdb mirrors the immuneACCESS table, restricted to in-frame sequences. Some clones are absent from its copies; in checked studies, under half trace to an unresolved V gene, and the reason for the others is unknown. The sample's records list around 25,000 clones. About 5.5% of the sample lies in the top ten. Sequenced input: blood buffy coat. The receptors were sampled from a woman aged 18 to 75 with a cervical HPV16 infection that either progressed to CIN3+ or cleared (not recorded which).

The CDR3 bases that were read are TGTGCCAGCTCAGCCATGGACAGCGAAGCAAAATATGGT. Its protein product is CASSAMDSEAKYG. In full, the CDR3 reads CASSAMDSEAKYGQYF. This chain joins TRBV18 and TRBJ2-4; D is possibly TRBD1 (6 bases). The DNA ends 3 residues before the CDR3 does, and the rest of the CDR3 is filled in from the germline J gene. Germline values: CDR1 KGHSH, CDR2 LQKENI. The CDR3 extends over 16 amino acids.

Concerning this clone itself: The read terminates 3 residues ahead of where the CDR3 ends, so the germline J gene completes it. The chain recombines TRBV19 with TRBJ2-5; D might be TRBD2 (7 bases). V dropped 4 bases and J dropped 1 base, with 10 bases sitting between them. This CDR3 spans 14 amino acids. The V gene's germline CDR1 is LNHDA and CDR2 SQIVND (reference sequence). The covered CDR3 bases are TGTGCCAGTAGTAGGGCGGGGGCCCAAGAGACC. The encoded protein is CASSRAGAQET. The entire CDR3 is CASSRAGAQETQYF. Full variable domain (rest looked up from reference TRBV19 and TRBJ2-5): DGGITQSPKYLFRKEGQNVTLSCEQNLNHDAMYWYRQDPGQGLRLIYYSQIVNDFQKGDIAEGYSVSREKKESFPLTVTSAQKNPTAFYLCASSRAGAQETQYFGPGTRLLVL.

Details on this clone: The DNA ends 3 residues before the CDR3 does, and the rest of the CDR3 is filled in from the germline J gene. The genes are TRBV4-1 and TRBJ2-4, with TRBD1 identical over 9 bases. CDR1 is MGHRA, CDR2 YSYEKL, per germline. V dropped 4 bases and J dropped 0; count of bases not matched to a gene: 4. This CDR3 spans 16 amino acids. The DNA read from the CDR3 is TGCGCCAGCAGCCTTGGACAGGGGATAGCCAAAAACATT. Translated: CASSLGQGIAKNI. The entire CDR3 reads CASSLGQGIAKNIQYF.

Of note for this clone: The observed sequence ends 3 residues before the CDR3 terminus, with the missing tail filled in from the germline J gene. J is TRBJ2-5 and V is TRBV7-3, with D possibly being TRBD1 (6 bases). CDR1 SGHTA and CDR2 FQGTGA come from the germline V gene. Trimming stripped 4 bases from V and 4 bases from J, with 19 bases between. CDR3 length: 16 residues. CDR3 DNA (partial): TGTGCCAGCAGCTCTGCAGGGGACGGCCCAGGAGAGACC. This gives the protein CASSSAGDGPGET. The CDR3 reads in full as CASSSAGDGPGETQYF.

CDR3 residues: CASSLEIAGVGETQYF. The sequenced part of the CDR3 DNA is TGCGCCAGCAGCTTGGAGATTGCGGGAGTAGGAGAGACG. The chain uses TRBV5-1 and TRBJ2-3; 7 positions agree with TRBD2. The read halts 3 residues ahead of the CDR3 end, with the missing end drawn from the germline J gene. The CDR3 is 16 residues long. The germline V gene encodes CDR1 SGHRS and CDR2 YFSETQ. The entire variable domain, with the rest obtained from reference TRBV5-1 and TRBJ2-3, is as follows: KAGVTQTPRYLIKTRGQQVTLSCSPISGHRSVSWYQQTPGQGLQFLFEYFSETQRNKGNFPGRFSGRQFSNSRSEMNVSTLELGDSALYLCASSLEIAGVGETQYFGPGTRLTVL.

As for this clone: The observed sequence ends 3 residues before the CDR3 terminus, with the missing tail filled in from the germline J gene. This chain joins TRBV30 and TRBJ2-5; 7 nucleotides agree with TRBD1. The germline V gene encodes CDR1 GTSNPN and CDR2 SVGIG (reference sequence). Trimming at V came to 1 base and at J to 1 base, leaving 6 bases not matched to a gene. This CDR3 contains 15 residues. CDR3 bases read: TGTGCCTGGAGTGCCGACAGGGTCTTCCAAGAGACC. Encoded protein: CAWSADRVFQET. The entire CDR3 protein is CAWSADRVFQETQYF.

A remark on this clone: Read sequence stops 3 residues before the CDR3 end, and the germline J gene provides the missing end. V usage is TRBV7-9 and J usage is TRBJ2-7; no reliable D call. Germline V gene data show CDR1 as SEHNR and CDR2 as FQNEAQ (reference sequence). The length of the CDR3 is 13 residues. Between the trimmed V and J ends, which lost 0 bases and 5 bases, there was a span of 8 bases. Incomplete CDR3 DNA: TGTGCCAGCAGCTTAGCAGGGTTCGACGAG. Translating gives CASSLAGFDE. The whole CDR3 protein is CASSLAGFDEQYF. The full variable domain, with the rest looked up from reference TRBV7-9 and TRBJ2-7, is DTGVSQNPRHKITKRGQNVTFRCDPISEHNRLYWYRQTLGQGPEFLTYFQNEAQLEKSRLLSDRFSAERPKGSFSTLEIQRTEQGDSAMYLCASSLAGFDEQYFGPGTRLTVT.

Concerning this clone itself: The CDR3 end lies 3 residues beyond the end of the read and is filled in from the germline J gene. The V and J genes are TRBV6-2 or TRBV6-3 and TRBJ2-2, with D perhaps matching TRBD2 (6 bases). The CDR3 has 12 residues. Germline values: CDR1 MNHEY, CDR2 SVGEGT. The sequenced part of the CDR3 DNA is TGTGCCAGCGGGGGGAGTAATGAAAAG. This encodes CASGGSNEK. The complete CDR3 sequence is CASGGSNEKLFF.

Comments on this clone: The read falls 3 residues short of the CDR3 end, and the missing part is taken from the germline J gene. This chain links TRBV2 with TRBJ2-7; the match to TRBD1 covers 7 bases. CDR1 and CDR2 from the germline V gene are SNHLY and FYNNEI. With 5 bases clipped from V and 2 bases from J, the junction kept 0 bases outside the gene matches. The CDR3 length is 12 residues. CDR3: CASSQGAYEQYF. CDR3 DNA (partial): TGTGCCAGCAGTCAGGGGGCCTACGAG.

Of note for this clone: The sequence runs out 3 residues before the end of the CDR3; the remainder is reconstructed from the germline J gene. The chain is built from TRBV7-9 and TRBJ2-3; D is perhaps TRBD2 (5 bases). The germline V gene has CDR1 SEHNR and CDR2 FQNEAQ (reference sequence). The CDR3 loop spans 12 amino acids. The V and J ends lost 6 bases and 4 bases respectively, with 8 bases between them. CDR3 DNA (partial): TGTGCCAGCAGTATACTAGCAGATACG. Translation gives CASSILADT. The full CDR3 sequence reads CASSILADTQYF. The full variable domain, rest sourced from reference TRBV7-9 and TRBJ2-3, is DTGVSQNPRHKITKRGQNVTFRCDPISEHNRLYWYRQTLGQGPEFLTYFQNEAQLEKSRLLSDRFSAERPKGSFSTLEIQRTEQGDSAMYLCASSILADTQYFGPGTRLTVL.

On this clone: The read finishes 3 residues shy of the CDR3 end, and the germline J gene is used to complete it. The rearrangement links TRBV19 to TRBJ2-3; weak D call: TRBD2 (5 bases). The CDR3 is 13 amino acids. Per germline, CDR1 LNHDA and CDR2 SQIVND (reference sequence). CDR3 protein: CATGQLAQETQYF. The covered CDR3 bases are TGTGCCACCGGTCAGCTAGCCCAAGAGACG.

Concerning this clone itself: The read gets to within 3 residues of the CDR3 end, and the germline J gene fills in the rest. The chain employs TRBV4-1 and TRBJ2-7, with 11 bases fitting TRBD1. CDR3 length equals 17 residues. Germline V gives CDR1 MGHRA, CDR2 YSYEKL. The ends lost 3 bases at V and 6 bases at J; junction bases unmatched: 13. CDR3 bases read: TGCGCCAGCAGCCATCACCTTTCCGGGACAGGGGGGCGCGAG. Protein sequence: CASSHHLSGTGGRE. The CDR3 in its entirety is CASSHHLSGTGGREQYF.

As for this clone: The read terminates 3 residues ahead of where the CDR3 ends, so the germline J gene completes it. The rearrangement links TRBV7-3 to TRBJ2-7, with D perhaps TRBD1 (5 bases). The CDR3 runs 13 residues. The germline gives CDR1 SGHTA, CDR2 FQGTGA. V lost 1 base to trimming and J lost 5 bases, with 9 bases between them. The CDR3 is CASSLIGADEQYF. The sequenced CDR3 bases are TGTGCCAGCAGCTTAATAGGGGCTGACGAG.

Details on this clone: The missing CDR3 end, 3 residues past where the read stops, is filled in from the germline J gene. V usage is TRBV5-1 and J usage is TRBJ2-3; maybe TRBD2 (6 bases). The germline CDR1 and CDR2 sequences are SGHRS and YFSETQ. Trimming stripped 0 bases from V and 2 bases from J, with 25 bases between. This CDR3 contains 20 residues. The CDR3 loop reads CASSLGPMLAILTPTDTQYF. The covered CDR3 bases are TGCGCCAGCAGCTTGGGGCCCATGCTAGCGATACTAACTCCCACAGATACG.

For this clone: At one end, the junction sequence differs from germline, possibly due to a read error. The missing CDR3 end, 3 residues past where the read stops, is filled in from the germline J gene. Other DNA sequences in the sample encode the same CDR3. The chain uses TRBV18 and TRBJ1-3; 8 nucleotides align to TRBD1. The CDR3 spans 16 residues. Germline CDR1 reads KGHSH; CDR2 reads LQKENI. CDR3 DNA, as far as it was read: TGTGCCAGCTCACCCTTGGGACAGGCCTCTGGAAACACA. Its protein product is CASSPLGQASGNT. The entire CDR3 is CASSPLGQASGNTIYF.

As regards this clone: The read stops 3 residues short of the end of the CDR3; the missing end is completed from the germline J gene. V usage is TRBV7-8 and J usage is TRBJ2-7, with a possible D match to TRBD2 (5 bases). The CDR3 covers 13 residues. V lost 2 bases and J 1 base, leaving 6 bases between the germline ends. Germline CDR1 SGHVS, CDR2 FQNEAQ. CDR3 DNA, as far as it was read: TGTGCCAGCAGCTTAAGACTATCCTACGAG. Amino acids: CASSLRLSYE. The complete CDR3 sequence is CASSLRLSYEQYF.

As for this clone: The CDR3 goes on 3 residues after the read ends, and that part is filled in from the germline J gene. This chain connects TRBV7-9 to TRBJ1-1; D unclear. Deletions cut 1 base from V and 5 bases from J, with 8 bases between. Germline loops: CDR1 SEHNR, CDR2 FQNEAQ (reference sequence). The CDR3 consists of 13 residues. This CDR3 is CASSLEAGTEAFF. The part of the CDR3 DNA that was read is TGTGCCAGCAGCTTAGAAGCCGGGACTGAA.

With respect to this clone: The read gets to within 3 residues of the CDR3 end, and the germline J gene fills in the rest. The gene calls are TRBV5-1 and TRBJ2-7, with D unclear. CDR1 is SGHRS and CDR2 is YFSETQ in the germline V gene. The CDR3 totals 14 residues. Between the trimmed V and J ends, which lost 1 base and 0 bases, there was a span of 8 bases. CDR3: CASSLTDPSYEQYF. The covered CDR3 bases are TGCGCCAGCAGCTTGACTGATCCCTCCTACGAG.

About this clone itself: The observed sequence ends 3 residues before the CDR3 terminus, with the missing tail filled in from the germline J gene. The rearrangement links TRBV27 to TRBJ2-7; 7 bases align to TRBD1. The CDR3 spans 14 residues. CDR1 is MNHEY and CDR2 is SMNVEV in the germline V gene (reference sequence). V shed 8 bases and J 0 bases; nucleotides not matched to a gene: 7. Partial CDR3 DNA: TGTGCCAGCTCCTGGGACAGCCTCTCCTACGAG. Amino acid sequence: CASSWDSLSYE. The full CDR3 sequence reads CASSWDSLSYEQYF.

Comment on this clone: The read falls 3 residues short of the CDR3 end, and the missing part is taken from the germline J gene. The J gene is TRBJ1-1, the V gene TRBV12-5; 7 nucleotides align to TRBD1. Germline V lookup: CDR1 LGHNT, CDR2 FRNRAP. The CDR3 covers 15 residues. The trim removed 1 base at V and 5 bases at J, leaving 7 bases unmatched. CDR3 loop: CASGLGQGYLTEAFF. Partial CDR3 DNA: TGTGCTAGTGGTTTGGGACAGGGTTACTTAACTGAA.

To note about this clone: The read gets to within 3 residues of the CDR3 end, and the germline J gene fills in the rest. This rearrangement joins TRBV19 to TRBJ1-6; D perhaps matches TRBD1 (5 bases). CDR1 and CDR2 (germline): LNHDA, SQIVND (reference sequence). Deletions cut 7 bases from V and 0 bases from J, with 13 bases between. The CDR3 spans 16 residues. Incomplete CDR3 DNA: TGTGCCAGTACCCGTTCAGGGTTCTCCTATAATTCACCC. This codes for CASTRSGFSYNSP. The CDR3 in its entirety is CASTRSGFSYNSPLHF.

Comment on this clone: The read terminates 3 residues ahead of where the CDR3 ends, so the germline J gene completes it. This chain connects TRBV20-1 to TRBJ2-5, with D possibly being TRBD1 (6 bases). The CDR3 runs 12 residues. CDR1 is DFQATT and CDR2 is SNEGSKA in the germline V gene (reference sequence). V lost 7 bases and J 2 bases, leaving 11 bases between the germline ends. The part of the CDR3 DNA that was read is TGCAGTGTGGACAGTAATCAAGAGACC. Residues: CSVDSNQET. The whole CDR3 sequence reads CSVDSNQETQYF.

Of note for this clone: The CDR3 end lies 3 residues beyond the end of the read and is filled in from the germline J gene. The V call is TRBV2, the J call TRBJ2-7; 8 nucleotides align to TRBD1. The germline gives CDR1 SNHLY, CDR2 FYNNEI. The junction had 6 bases not matched to a gene; V was cut back by 8 bases and J by 3 bases. This CDR3 comprises 13 residues. The part of the CDR3 DNA that was read is TGTGCCAGCCGGGACAGGTTGGTCTACGAG. Its translation is CASRDRLVYE. The complete CDR3 sequence is CASRDRLVYEQYF. The full variable domain, its missing parts supplied by reference TRBV2 and TRBJ2-7, is EPEVTQTPSHQVTQMGQEVILRCVPISNHLYFYWYRQILGQKVEFLVSFYNNEISEKSEIFDDQFSVERPDGSNFTLKIRSTKLEDSAMYFCASRDRLVYEQYFGPGTRLTVT.

On this clone: The read ends 3 residues shy of where the CDR3 ends; the end is completed using the germline J gene. This chain joins TRBV7-6 and TRBJ2-5, with 7 bases fitting TRBD2. CDR1 SGHVS and CDR2 FNYEAQ come from the germline V gene. This CDR3 contains 15 residues. With V trimmed by 2 bases and J by 3 bases, 6 bases remained unmatched. CDR3 bases read: TGTGCCAGCAGCTTACCGACTAGCTCCAAAGAGACC. The encoded protein is CASSLPTSSKET. Given in full, the CDR3 is CASSLPTSSKETQYF. The whole variable domain, remainder taken from reference TRBV7-6 and TRBJ2-5, is GAGVSQSPRYKVTKRGQDVALRCDPISGHVSLYWYRQALGQGPEFLTYFNYEAQQDKSGLPNDRFSAERPEGSISTLTIQRTEQRDSAMYRCASSLPTSSKETQYFGPGTRLLVL.

To note about this clone: Read data end 3 residues before the CDR3 end; the end is taken from the germline J gene. This chain joins TRBV11-3 and TRBJ1-3; D perhaps matches TRBD1 (6 bases). V dropped 2 bases and J dropped 7 bases, with 9 bases sitting between them. CDR3 length: 13 residues. From germline, CDR1 is SGHNT and CDR2 YENEEA. Incomplete CDR3 DNA: TGTGCCAGCAGCTTAACAGGGATGAACACC. This sequence encodes CASSLTGMNT. The entire CDR3 sequence reads CASSLTGMNTIYF.

In regard to this clone: The read terminates 3 residues ahead of where the CDR3 ends, so the germline J gene completes it. The V gene is TRBV2, the J gene TRBJ1-3; D not resolved. This CDR3 spans 13 amino acids. V lost 5 bases and J 0 bases, leaving 5 bases between the germline ends. Germline V lookup: CDR1 SNHLY, CDR2 FYNNEI. The sequenced part of the CDR3 DNA is TGTGCCAGCAGTCAGAACTCTGGAAACACC. It is translated as CASSQNSGNT. The CDR3 in full is CASSQNSGNTIYF. Full variable domain (missing parts from reference TRBV2 and TRBJ1-3): EPEVTQTPSHQVTQMGQEVILRCVPISNHLYFYWYRQILGQKVEFLVSFYNNEISEKSEIFDDQFSVERPDGSNFTLKIRSTKLEDSAMYFCASSQNSGNTIYFGEGSWLTVV.

Details on this clone: The read terminates 3 residues before the CDR3 end, so the remaining end is supplied by the germline J gene. The rearrangement links TRBV5-1 to TRBJ1-2; maybe TRBD1 (6 bases). The CDR3 is made up of 14 amino acids. CDR1 and CDR2 from the germline V gene are SGHRS and YFSETQ. Trimming took 6 bases from V and 4 from J, leaving 16 bases between them. Incomplete CDR3 DNA: TGCGCCAGCAAATGGGAAGGGGGTCCCTATGGC. This encodes CASKWEGGPYG. The CDR3 in full is CASKWEGGPYGYTF.

CDR3 protein: CASTSSSGRAPYEQYF. The CDR3 DNA, read in part, is TGCGCCAGCACCTCTTCCAGCGGGAGGGCCCCCTACGAG. The V and J genes are TRBV5-1 and TRBJ2-7; TRBD2 aligns across 10 bases. The read stops 3 residues short of the end of the CDR3; the missing end is completed from the germline J gene. The V gene end was trimmed by 6 bases and the J gene end by 2 bases; junction bases not matched to a gene: 11. There are 16 residues in the CDR3. CDR1 is SGHRS, CDR2 YFSETQ, per germline.

Notes on this clone: From the germline J gene comes the end of the CDR3, since the read stops 3 residues before it. The chain joins TRBV6-2 or TRBV6-3 to TRBJ2-2, with 7 bases aligning to TRBD1. Germline V lookup: CDR1 MNHEY, CDR2 SVGEGT. The CDR3 length is 14 residues. Trimming at V came to 7 bases and at J to 7 bases, leaving 9 bases not matched to a gene. CDR3 loop: CASNRQGPDGELFF. The sequenced CDR3 bases are TGTGCCAGCAACAGACAGGGTCCGGACGGGGAG.

The covered CDR3 bases are TGTGCCAGCAGCCTGAGGAGCGCCACAGATACG. It codes for CASSLRSATDT. The entire CDR3 sequence reads CASSLRSATDTQYF. The chain carries TRBV5-4 and TRBJ2-3; D ambiguous. Sequencing ends 3 residues short of the CDR3 end; the germline J gene provides the rest. Trimming took 4 bases from V and 2 from J, leaving 11 bases between them. This CDR3 has 14 amino acids. CDR1 SGHNT and CDR2 YYREEE come from the germline V gene (reference sequence).

Comments on this clone: Sequencing ends 3 residues short of the CDR3 end; the germline J gene provides the rest. V gene TRBV7-9 combines with J gene TRBJ2-5, with TRBD1 matching over 8 bases. The CDR3 is made up of 15 amino acids. Germline assignment: CDR1 SEHNR and CDR2 FQNEAQ (reference sequence). Losses at the gene ends were 5 bases for V and 5 bases for J; bases not matched to a gene: 10. The CDR3 DNA, read in part, is TGTGCCAGCAGCCCCCGGGACAGGCTGCGGGAGACC. Translated, it gives CASSPRDRLRET. The full CDR3 is CASSPRDRLRETQYF.